The clone carrying this T cell receptor (beta chain) was detected many times. Its antigen is currently unknown. Both TRBC1 and TRBC2 were covered by a beta constant-region primer of two equimolar oligonucleotides. Four rounds of PCR amplified the ligated cDNA using nested alpha and beta constant-region primers plus SP2. TCRdb re-called the UMI-ligation and nested PCR reads with MiXCR, one entry per CDR3 protein. Of some 83,000 distinct CDR3 sequences listed, roughly 9.2% are singletons. The source of the sample is a study of naive and memory T cell subsets. Study-level results: Over 85% of naive TCR sequences appeared only once, unlike memory subsets. Diversity fell and Gini index rose from naive through CM, EM, EMRA.

V lost 3 bases to trimming and J lost 2 bases, with 8 bases between them. This CDR3 comprises 13 residues. The receptor was derived from a human donor in good health. The chain employs TRBV12-3 or TRBV12-4 and TRBJ2-7, with no clear D. Sequenced sample: naive CD8+ T cells from blood. The CDR3 DNA sequence: TGTGCCAGCAGTTTGGGTCTGACCTACGAGCAGTACTTC. Translation gives CASSLGLTYEQYF.